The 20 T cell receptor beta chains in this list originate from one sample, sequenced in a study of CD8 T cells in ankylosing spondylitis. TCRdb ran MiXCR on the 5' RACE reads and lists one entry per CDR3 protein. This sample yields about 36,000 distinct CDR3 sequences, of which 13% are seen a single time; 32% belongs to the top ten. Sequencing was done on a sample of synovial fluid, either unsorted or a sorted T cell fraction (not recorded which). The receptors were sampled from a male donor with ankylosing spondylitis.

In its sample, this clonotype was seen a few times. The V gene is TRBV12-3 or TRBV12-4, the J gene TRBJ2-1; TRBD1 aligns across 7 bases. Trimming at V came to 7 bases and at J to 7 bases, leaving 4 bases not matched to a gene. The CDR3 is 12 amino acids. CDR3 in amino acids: CASNQGENEQFF. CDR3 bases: TGTGCCAGCAATCAGGGGGAAAATGAGCAGTTCTTC.

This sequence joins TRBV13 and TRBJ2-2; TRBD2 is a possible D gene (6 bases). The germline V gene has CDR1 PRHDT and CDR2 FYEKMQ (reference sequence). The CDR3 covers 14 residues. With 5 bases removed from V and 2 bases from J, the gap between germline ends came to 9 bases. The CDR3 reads CASSPGTNTGELFF. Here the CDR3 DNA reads TGTGCCAGCAGCCCAGGGACTAACACCGGGGAGCTGTTTTTT.

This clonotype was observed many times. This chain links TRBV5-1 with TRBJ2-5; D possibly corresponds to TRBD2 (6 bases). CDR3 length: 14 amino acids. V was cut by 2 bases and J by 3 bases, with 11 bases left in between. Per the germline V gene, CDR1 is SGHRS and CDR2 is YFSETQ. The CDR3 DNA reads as TGCGCCAGCAGCTTCGGAGGGCTCGAAGAGACCCAGTACTTC. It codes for CASSFGGLEETQYF.

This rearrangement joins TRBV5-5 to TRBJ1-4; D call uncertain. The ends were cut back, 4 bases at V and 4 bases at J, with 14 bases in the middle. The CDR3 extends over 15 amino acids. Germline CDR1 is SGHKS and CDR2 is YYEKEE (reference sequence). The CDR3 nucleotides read TGTGCCAGCAGCAGCTATCCCTCCCGTAATGAAAAACTGTTTTTT. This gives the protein CASSSYPSRNEKLFF.

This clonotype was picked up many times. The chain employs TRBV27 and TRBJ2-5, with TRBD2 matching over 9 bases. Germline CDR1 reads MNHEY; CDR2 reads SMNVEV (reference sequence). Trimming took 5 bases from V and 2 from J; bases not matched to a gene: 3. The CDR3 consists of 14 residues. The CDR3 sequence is CASSILAGQETQYF. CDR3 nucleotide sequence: TGTGCCAGCAGTATTCTAGCGGGGCAAGAGACCCAGTACTTC.

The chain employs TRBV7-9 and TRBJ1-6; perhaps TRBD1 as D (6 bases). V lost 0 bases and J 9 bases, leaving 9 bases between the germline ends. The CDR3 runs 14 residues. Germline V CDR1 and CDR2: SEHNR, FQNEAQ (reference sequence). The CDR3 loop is CASSLAEGGSPLHF. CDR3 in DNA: TGTGCCAGCAGCTTAGCTGAGGGGGGTTCACCCCTCCACTTT.

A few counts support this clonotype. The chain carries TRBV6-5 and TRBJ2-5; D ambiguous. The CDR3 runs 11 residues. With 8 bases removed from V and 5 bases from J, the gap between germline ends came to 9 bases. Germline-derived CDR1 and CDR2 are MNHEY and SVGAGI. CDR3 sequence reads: CASLNGETQYF. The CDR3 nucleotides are TGTGCCAGCCTTAACGGGGAGACCCAGTACTTC.

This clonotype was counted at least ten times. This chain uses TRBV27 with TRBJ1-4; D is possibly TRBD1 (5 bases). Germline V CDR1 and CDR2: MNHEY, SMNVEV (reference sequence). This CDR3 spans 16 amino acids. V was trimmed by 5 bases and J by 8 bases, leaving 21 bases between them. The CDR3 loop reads CASSPDPPGRREKLFF. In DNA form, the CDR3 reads TGTGCCAGCAGTCCCGACCCGCCAGGGCGGAGGGAAAAACTGTTTTTT.

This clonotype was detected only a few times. CDR3 sequence (DNA): TGTGCCAGCAGTCCAAACTTGAACACTGAAGCTTTCTTT. It is translated as CASSPNLNTEAFF. The genes are TRBV11-2 and TRBJ1-1; D unclear. V dropped 6 bases and J dropped 0 bases, with 8 bases sitting between them. This CDR3 is 13 amino acids long. Germline CDR1 SGHAT, CDR2 FQNNGV.

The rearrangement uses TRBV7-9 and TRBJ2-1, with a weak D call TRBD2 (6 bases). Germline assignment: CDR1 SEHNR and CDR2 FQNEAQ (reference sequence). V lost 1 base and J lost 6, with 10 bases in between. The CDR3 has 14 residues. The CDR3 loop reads CASSLGEGLNEQFF. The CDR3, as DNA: TGTGCCAGCAGCTTAGGAGAGGGACTCAATGAGCAGTTCTTC.

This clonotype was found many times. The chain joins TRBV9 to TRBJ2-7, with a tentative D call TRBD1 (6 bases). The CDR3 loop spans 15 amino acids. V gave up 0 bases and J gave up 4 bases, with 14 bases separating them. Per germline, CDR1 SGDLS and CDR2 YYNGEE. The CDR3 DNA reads TGTGCCAGCAGCGTAGAGCCAGGGGCTGGGTACGAGCAGTACTTC. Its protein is CASSVEPGAGYEQYF.

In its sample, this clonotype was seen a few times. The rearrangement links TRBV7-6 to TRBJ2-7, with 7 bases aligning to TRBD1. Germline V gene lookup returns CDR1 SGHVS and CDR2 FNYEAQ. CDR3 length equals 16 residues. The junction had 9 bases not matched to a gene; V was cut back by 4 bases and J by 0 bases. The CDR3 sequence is CASSSLPGQISYEQYF. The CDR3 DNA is TGTGCCAGCAGCTCGCTCCCGGGACAGATCTCCTACGAGCAGTACTTC.

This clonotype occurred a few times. The CDR3 DNA sequence: TGTGCCAGCAGGAGAGACAGGGGCCGTACGAACACCGGGGAGCTGTTTTTT. Protein product: CASRRDRGRTNTGELFF. This chain connects TRBV12-3 or TRBV12-4 to TRBJ2-2, with 8 bases that match TRBD1. V shed 6 bases, J shed 0 bases, and the junction held 9 bases outside the gene matches. The CDR3 is 17 amino acids.

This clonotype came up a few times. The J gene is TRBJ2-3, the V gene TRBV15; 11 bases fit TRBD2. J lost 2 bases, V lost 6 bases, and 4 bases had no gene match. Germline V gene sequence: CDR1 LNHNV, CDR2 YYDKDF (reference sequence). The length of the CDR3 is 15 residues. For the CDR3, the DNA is TGTGCCACCAGTATGGGACTAGCGGCCACAGATACGCAGTATTTT. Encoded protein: CATSMGLAATDTQYF. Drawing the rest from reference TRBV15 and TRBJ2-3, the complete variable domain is DAMVIQNPRYQVTQFGKPVTLSCSQTLNHNVMYWYQQKSSQAPKLLFHYYDKDFNNEADTPDNFQSRRPNTSFCFLDIRSPGLGDTAMYLCATSMGLAATDTQYFGPGTRLTVL.

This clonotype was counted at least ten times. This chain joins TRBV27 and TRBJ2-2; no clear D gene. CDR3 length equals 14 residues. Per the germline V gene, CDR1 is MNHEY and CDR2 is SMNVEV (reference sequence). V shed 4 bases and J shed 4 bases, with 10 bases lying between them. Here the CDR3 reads CASSSLIATGELFF. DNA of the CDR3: TGTGCCAGCAGTTCCTTAATCGCCACCGGGGAGCTGTTTTTT.

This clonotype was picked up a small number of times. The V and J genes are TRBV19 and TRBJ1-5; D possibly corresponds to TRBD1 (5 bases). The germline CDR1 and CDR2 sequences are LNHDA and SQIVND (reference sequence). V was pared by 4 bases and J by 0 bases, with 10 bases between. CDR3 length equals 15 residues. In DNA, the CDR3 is TGTGCCAGTAGTACCTGGGACGCTAGCAATCAGCCCCAGCATTTT. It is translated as CASSTWDASNQPQHF.

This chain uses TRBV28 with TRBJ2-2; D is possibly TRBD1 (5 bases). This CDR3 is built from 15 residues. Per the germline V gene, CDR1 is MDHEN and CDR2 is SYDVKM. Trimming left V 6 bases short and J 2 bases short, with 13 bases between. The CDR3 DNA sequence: TGTGCCAGCAGACCGACAGACAGAAACACCGGGGAGCTGTTTTTT. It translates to CASRPTDRNTGELFF.

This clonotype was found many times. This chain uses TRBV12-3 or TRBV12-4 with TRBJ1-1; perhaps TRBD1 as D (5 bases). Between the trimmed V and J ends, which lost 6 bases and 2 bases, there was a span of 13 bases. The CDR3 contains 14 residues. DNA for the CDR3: TGTGCCAGCAGCCGGCCAGGGTTCAACACTGAAGCTTTCTTT. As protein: CASSRPGFNTEAFF.

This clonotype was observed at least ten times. The DNA of the CDR3 is TGTGCCAGCAGTGGGACTAGCGGGGGGGCCAATGAGCAGTTCTTC. Translated: CASSGTSGGANEQFF. The chain uses TRBV6-4 and TRBJ2-1; 15 nucleotides align to TRBD2. The V and J ends lost 4 bases and 6 bases, in that order; junction bases with no gene match: 1. Germline V lookup: CDR1 MRHNA, CDR2 SNTAGT. The CDR3 loop spans 15 amino acids.

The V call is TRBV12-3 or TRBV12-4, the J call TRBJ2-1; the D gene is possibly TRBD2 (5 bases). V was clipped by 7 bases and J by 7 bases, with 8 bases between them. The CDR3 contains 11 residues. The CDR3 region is CASTPGNEQFF. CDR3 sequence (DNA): TGTGCCAGCACCCCGGGGAATGAGCAGTTCTTC.